This T cell receptor (beta chain) was identified in a study of CD8+ T cells in alopecia areata. Looked up from germline, CDR1 is MNHNY and CDR2 is SVGAGI (reference sequence). V was cut by 2 bases and J by 2 bases, with 8 bases left in between. This CDR3 is built from 14 residues. In each case, RNA was isolated and then reverse transcribed into cDNA as the sequencing template. Data came from immunoSEQ multiplex PCR; TCRdb stores just in-frame clones and leaves some out. Of about 110,000 clones listed, 55% to 75% are singletons. V is TRBV6-6 and J is TRBJ2-3, with D tentatively TRBD2 (6 bases). The receptor's source is a human donor in good health. Sample: CD8+ T cells sorted from blood. In DNA, the CDR3 is TGTGCCAGCAGTTACGGGGGACTCACAGATACGCAGTATTTT. This encodes CASSYGGLTDTQYF.